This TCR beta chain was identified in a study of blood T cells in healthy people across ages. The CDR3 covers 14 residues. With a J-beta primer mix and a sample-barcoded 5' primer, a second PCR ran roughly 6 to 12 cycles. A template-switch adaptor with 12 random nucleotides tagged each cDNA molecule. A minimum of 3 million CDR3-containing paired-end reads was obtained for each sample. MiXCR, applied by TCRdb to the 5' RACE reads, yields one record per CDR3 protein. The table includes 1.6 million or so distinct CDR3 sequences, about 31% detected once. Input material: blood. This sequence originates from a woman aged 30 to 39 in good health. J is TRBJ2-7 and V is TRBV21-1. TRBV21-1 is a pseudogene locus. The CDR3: CASSTGVWGYEQYF. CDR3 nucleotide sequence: TGTGCCAGCAGCACCGGAGTTTGGGGCTACGAGCAGTACTTC.